Sequencing of this TCR beta chain was carried out in a study of blood T cell repertoires in COVID-19 (dated by TCRdb to 2018 to 2021). A note on the overall study: The collaborator samples originated in the United States, Italy and Spain and spanned the acute and convalescent phases of COVID-19. The prospective study material was composed of cDNA or gDNA derived from T cells, B-cell-depleted T cells, or PBMCs. Deeply sampled blood TCRbeta repertoires from subjects exposed to, actively infected with, or recovered from COVID-19 were included in the dataset. The repertoires were made available in a free public database intended to serve as a resource for research on the immune response to SARS-CoV-2. The samples were drawn from two sources: the first 160 participants of the ongoing ImmuneRACE study, and 1,254 subjects contributed by 6 global collaborators. A de-identified subject ID, COVID-19 status, age in years and sex were almost always included in the sample metadata. Where available, HLA class I and class II types were taken from metadata supplied by the sample provider and were not determined by assay-based typing.

The immunoSEQ Assay, a bias-controlled multiplex PCR, was used to amplify TCRbeta CDR3 regions from genomic DNA. On the study's bioinformatics: Nucleated cell counts per sample were estimated from amplification of reference gene primers within the assay. To quantify the absolute abundance of each unique TCRbeta CDR3 rearrangement, sequence reads were collapsed and filtered. For each sample, productive Simpson clonality was calculated by taking the square root of Simpson's diversity index across productive rearrangements. TCRdb carries this immuneACCESS record with in-frame sequences only. Its versions omit some clonotypes, under half of them owing to an unresolved V gene in the studies checked, with the rest unexplained. Clone size and the V and J calls come from that table; the DNA yielded D and trimming. The sample includes about 180,000 clones, with roughly nine tenths observed a single time. The ten top clones hold 2.5% to 3.5% of the sample.

The full study reports these points: Clinical and demographic metadata were provided uncurated, with the amount varying by source and participant.

The collaborating institutions used their own protocols to collect whole blood in K2EDTA tubes. For TCRbeta analysis, collaborator samples were shipped as frozen whole blood, as isolated PBMCs, or as DNA extracted from either sample type. From a lookup of the germline V gene, CDR1 and CDR2 are MDHEN and SYDVKM. The CDR3, cysteine through phenylalanine, is 13 amino acids long. CDR3 DNA is the only sequence kept; it has 39 bases, read in frame from the first base. V loses 4 bases of germline sequence and J loses 4 bases, and the interval between the two ends is 10 bases. This clone has a single count. It lacks a known antigen. Within one base of it there is no much larger clone, and no base qualities were kept.

The specimen sequenced was peripheral blood. This TCR was sampled from a young woman with active or convalescent COVID-19. The V gene is TRBV28 and the J gene is TRBJ1-2, and the D gene may be TRBD1, 6 bases matching. The DNA sequence reads TGTGCCAGCAGTTCGGGGGGCAGCTATGGCTACACCTTC. Its protein product is CASSSGGSYGYTF.